Listed below are T cell receptor beta chains from one sample, sequenced in a study of regulatory T cells. Libraries were prepared by immunoSEQ multiplex PCR; TCRdb keeps only in-frame clonotypes and omits some of them. The repertoire consists of tens of thousands of clones, with approximately 94% occurring once and the leading ten covering 3.5%. The sequenced sample consisted of CD8+ T cells sorted from blood. The receptors shown here come from a child aged 2-9 years with CD3G deficiency. Both conserved end residues are part of each CDR3. The D gene is left open where the match is weak. Clone size is given for some rows only: seen once, a few or many times, or a class if the clone is expanded.

v_call	d_call	clone_size	j_call	cdr3_nt	cdr3_aa
TRBV6-1	TRBD2	.	TRBJ2-7	TGTGCCAGCAGCGGACTAGCGGGCTACTCCTACGAGCAGTACTTC	CASSGLAGYSYEQYF
TRBV9	TRBD2	.	TRBJ2-1	TGTGCCAGCAGCTTACCGCGGCTAGCGGGGTTCAATGAGCAGTTCTTC	CASSLPRLAGFNEQFF
TRBV28	TRBD2	.	TRBJ2-7	TGTGCCAGCAGTTCCATCGTAGCGGGAGAAGGGTACGAGCAGTACTTC	CASSSIVAGEGYEQYF
TRBV13	.	.	TRBJ2-3	TGTGCCAGCAGCTTGGAGACAGATACGCAGTATTTT	CASSLETDTQYF
TRBV7-8	.	.	TRBJ2-6	TGTGCCAGCAGCTTAGGACGGCCTGGGGCCAACGTCCTGACTTTC	CASSLGRPGANVLTF
TRBV28	TRBD2	once	TRBJ2-7	TGTGCCAGCACCCCCCTCGGGGGGTCCTACGAGCAGTACTTC	CASTPLGGSYEQYF
TRBV19	.	.	TRBJ2-1	TGTGCCAGTAGTATCCCCGGCAATGAGCAGTTCTTC	CASSIPGNEQFF
TRBV5-6	.	.	TRBJ2-2	TGTGCCAGCAGCTTGGGATGGCGAATTATCACCGGGGAGCTGTTTTTT	CASSLGWRIITGELFF
TRBV10-3	.	.	TRBJ2-1	TGTGCCATCAGTGAGTCGGCGAATTTACCCTACAATGAGCAGTTCTTC	CAISESANLPYNEQFF
TRBV19	.	.	TRBJ1-1	TGTGCCAGTAGCAGCATGACGGGGGAAGCTTTCTTT	CASSSMTGEAFF
TRBV28	TRBD2	.	TRBJ2-3	TGTGCCAGCAGTCGAATTAGCGGGAGGGCCACAGATACGCAGTATTTT	CASSRISGRATDTQYF
TRBV28	.	.	TRBJ2-7	TGTGCCAGTTCCACCCCCCGGGACGGCACTTCCTACGAGCAGTACTTC	CASSTPRDGTSYEQYF
TRBV6-1	.	.	TRBJ2-7	TGTGCCAGCAGTGCAGGGTACGAGCAGTACTTC	CASSAGYEQYF
TRBV28	TRBD1	.	TRBJ1-1	TGTGCCAGTTCGACAGGGACTGAAGCTTTCTTT	CASSTGTEAFF
TRBV6-1	.	medium-sized	TRBJ2-2	TGTGCCAGCAGGCGGACAAATACCGGGGAGCTGTTTTTT	CASRRTNTGELFF
TRBV18	.	.	TRBJ2-7	TGTGCCAGCTCATCCTCCTACGAGCAGTACTTC	CASSSSYEQYF
TRBV7-8	.	.	TRBJ2-2	TGTGCCAGCAGCTTAGGGCAGTACACCGGGGAGCTGTTTTTT	CASSLGQYTGELFF
TRBV10-3	TRBD2	.	TRBJ2-1	TGTGCCATCAGCCTAGCGGCCTCCAATGAGCAGTTCTTC	CAISLAASNEQFF
TRBV19	TRBD2	.	TRBJ2-7	TGTGCCAGTAGTGCTAGCGGCGTCGGCGAGCAGTACTTC	CASSASGVGEQYF
TRBV6-1	.	.	TRBJ2-1	TGTGCCAGCAGTGACGCGCCCCGGGGGCAGTTCTTC	CASSDAPRGQFF
TRBV6-1	TRBD2	once	TRBJ2-1	TGTGCCAGCAGTGAAGTGGCGGGAGCTTACAATGAGCAGTTCTTC	CASSEVAGAYNEQFF
TRBV13	.	.	TRBJ2-1	TGTGCCAGCAGCTCTGGGGGGAGAAGCGGACGTGAGCAGTTCTTC	CASSSGGRSGREQFF
TRBV11-3	.	.	TRBJ1-1	TGTGCCAGCAGCCGTTTCGGGTCTGAAGCTTTCTTT	CASSRFGSEAFF
TRBV6-1	.	.	TRBJ2-7	TGTGCCAGCAGTGAATTTGGGCAGGCTGCCGAGCAGTACTTC	CASSEFGQAAEQYF
TRBV28	TRBD2	.	TRBJ2-1	TGTGCCAGCAGTTTGACTAGCTTGGGCGAGCAGTTCTTC	CASSLTSLGEQFF
TRBV9	.	.	TRBJ2-1	TGTGCCAGCACTCCGGGACTTACAACCAATGAGCAGTTCTTC	CASTPGLTTNEQFF
TRBV28	TRBD2	.	TRBJ2-7	TGTGCCAGCAGTCCGGGGACTAGCGGTCCCTACGAGCAGTACTTC	CASSPGTSGPYEQYF
TRBV28	.	.	TRBJ2-1	TGTGCCAGCAGTTTATTGAGGCTGGGTGAGCAGTTCTTC	CASSLLRLGEQFF
TRBV5-1	.	few	TRBJ1-2	TGCGCCAGCAGCTCTGACGGAACCGCCGGCGGCTACACCTTC	CASSSDGTAGGYTF
TRBV28	.	.	TRBJ2-1	TGTGCCAGCAGCCGGAGGTATCAGGATTACAATGAGCAGTTCTTC	CASSRRYQDYNEQFF
TRBV7-9	.	.	TRBJ2-3	TGTGCCAGCAGTCGAACCCCCGGGAGCGGCACAGATACGCAGTATTTT	CASSRTPGSGTDTQYF
TRBV11-2	.	once	TRBJ1-1	TGTGCCAGCAGCTTATCCTCTATCACTGAAGCTTTCTTT	CASSLSSITEAFF
TRBV28	TRBD1	.	TRBJ2-7	TGTGCCAGCAGTTTGAGGGGGCCCTACGAGCAGTACTTC	CASSLRGPYEQYF
TRBV6-6	TRBD1	.	TRBJ1-1	TGTGCCAGCAGTTATCTCGGACAGGATATCTTT	CASSYLGQDIF
TRBV27	.	.	TRBJ2-1	TGTGCCAGCAGTTTAGACAGCTACAATGAGCAGTTCTTC	CASSLDSYNEQFF
TRBV6-1	.	.	TRBJ1-2	TGTGCCAGCAGTGAGGGGGGAAGGGGCTACTATGGCTACACCTTC	CASSEGGRGYYGYTF
TRBV19	TRBD2	.	TRBJ2-1	TGTGCCAGTAGTATAACGCTAGCGGGAAACAATGAGCAGTTCTTC	CASSITLAGNNEQFF
TRBV28	TRBD2	.	TRBJ2-7	TGTGCCAGCAGTCAAGCGGGAGGGCCGGTCGAGCAGTACTTC	CASSQAGGPVEQYF
TRBV4-1	TRBD2	.	TRBJ2-1	TGCGCCAGCAGCTTTGTAGCGGGGGACAATGAGCAGTTCTTC	CASSFVAGDNEQFF
TRBV6-1	.	.	TRBJ1-6	TGTGCCAGCAGCGATGGGCCCTTCAATTCACCCCTCCACTTT	CASSDGPFNSPLHF